This T cell receptor (beta chain) was observed in a study of blood T cell repertoires in COVID-19. Study background: Spain, Italy and the United States supplied samples that represented acute and convalescent COVID-19. The cDNA or gDNA used as material had been derived from T cells, B-cell-depleted T cells, or PBMCs.

Germline CDR1 is MNHEY and CDR2 is SVGEGT. This CDR3 contains 15 residues. Trimming stripped 5 bases from V and 4 bases from J, with 17 bases between. In the authors' workflow: Reference gene primer amplification yielded estimated nucleated cell counts. Produced via immunoSEQ multiplex PCR; TCRdb's table is partial and in-frame only. That table furnishes V, J and clone size, whereas the DNA furnished D and trimming. Among around 120,000 clones listed, 78% were seen once. This sequence was found in a man in his 70s with acute or convalescent COVID-19. This chain uses TRBV6-2 or TRBV6-3 with TRBJ1-2; D unresolved. Sequences were obtained from peripheral blood. CDR3 sequence reads: CASSQDWRKAYGYTF. CDR3 in DNA: TGTGCCAGCAGTCAGGACTGGAGGAAGGCCTATGGCTACACCTTC.